This TCR beta chain appears in the sequencing data of a study of early T cells in non-severe SARS-CoV-2 infection. TCRdb passed the 5' RACE reads through MiXCR, listing each CDR3 protein once. The sample records roughly 17,000 distinct CDR3 sequences, about 5% being singletons. Trimming pared 7 bases from V and 0 bases from J, leaving 11 bases between. The CDR3 is made up of 14 amino acids. From germline, CDR1 is MRHNA and CDR2 SNTAGT. This clonotype was seen many times. The sequenced sample was whole blood, obtained at baseline. This TCR derives from an adult who was a healthcare worker with PCR-confirmed SARS-CoV-2 infection or an uninfected control (not recorded which). The V call is TRBV6-4, the J call TRBJ2-3; D uncertain. Here the CDR3 reads CASKAQPSTDTQYF. Written as DNA, the CDR3 is TGTGCCAGCAAGGCTCAACCTAGCACAGATACGCAGTATTTT.